This is a list of T cell receptor beta chains from one sample in a study of blood T cell repertoires in COVID-19. This table comes from immunoSEQ multiplex PCR, and its TCRdb copy is limited to in-frame clones, with some not included. The table includes over 250,000 clones, roughly 87% detected once. Sequenced sample: PBMCs or T cells enriched from blood (not recorded which). The receptors shown here come from a woman aged 18-29 years who had recovered from COVID-19. CDR3s include the opening cysteine and the closing phenylalanine or tryptophan. Each record gives: CDR3 DNA, CDR3 protein, D gene, V gene, clone size, J gene. A D gene is named only where the DNA matches it firmly. The size of a clone is reported for some rows only, either as once, few or many, or as a class for expanded clones.

DNA: TGTGCCAGCAGCTCCCGCCTAGTTACCGGGGAGCTGTTTTTT
CDR3: CASSSRLVTGELFF
D: .
V: TRBV11-2
size: few
J: TRBJ2-2

DNA: TGTGCCAGCACGATCCCTGACAGGGGAAGGGCAGATACGCAGTATTTT
CDR3: CASTIPDRGRADTQYF
D: TRBD1
V: TRBV28
size: .
J: TRBJ2-3

DNA: TGTGCCAGCAGCTCGGGCAATCAGGGCGGCACTGAAGCTTTCTTT
CDR3: CASSSGNQGGTEAFF
D: .
V: TRBV5-4
size: .
J: TRBJ1-1

DNA: TGTGCCAGCAGCTTGCAGCCTCCTAGCTCCTACGAGCAGTACTTC
CDR3: CASSLQPPSSYEQYF
D: .
V: TRBV5-4
size: .
J: TRBJ2-7

DNA: TGTGCCAGCAGTTTATGGTCGGAATCGGGGGAGCAGTACTTC
CDR3: CASSLWSESGEQYF
D: .
V: TRBV28
size: .
J: TRBJ2-7

DNA: TGTGCCAGCAGTGAACGGAGCTCTGGAAACACCATATATTTT
CDR3: CASSERSSGNTIYF
D: .
V: TRBV6-1
size: .
J: TRBJ1-3

DNA: TGTGCCAGCAGTACCCGGACAGGGGGCTACGCTTTCTTT
CDR3: CASSTRTGGYAFF
D: TRBD1
V: TRBV27
size: few
J: TRBJ1-1

DNA: TGTGCCACAGGCCGGGACACCAATTCACCCCTCCACTTT
CDR3: CATGRDTNSPLHF
D: .
V: TRBV10-3
size: .
J: TRBJ1-6

DNA: TGTGCCAGTAGTCCCCGGACAGGGGGCGGATACGAGCAGTACTTC
CDR3: CASSPRTGGGYEQYF
D: TRBD1
V: TRBV19
size: few
J: TRBJ2-7

DNA: TGCGCCAGCAGCCAGGGGGGACTAGCGGGAATAACAGATACGCAGTATTTT
CDR3: CASSQGGLAGITDTQYF
D: TRBD2
V: TRBV4-1
size: .
J: TRBJ2-3

DNA: TGTGCCACGAAGCAATTCTCTGGAAACACCATATATTTT
CDR3: CATKQFSGNTIYF
D: .
V: TRBV6-5
size: .
J: TRBJ1-3

DNA: TGTGCCACCAGCTGGGCCGGGACAGGGAATCTTGGCTACACCTTC
CDR3: CATSWAGTGNLGYTF
D: TRBD1
V: TRBV15
size: .
J: TRBJ1-2

DNA: TGTGCCAGCAGTCACAGGGGTTTGGGTCAGCCCCAGCATTTT
CDR3: CASSHRGLGQPQHF
D: TRBD1
V: TRBV6-5
size: .
J: TRBJ1-5

DNA: TGCAGTGCTAACTCAAGATCCACCATATATTTT
CDR3: CSANSRSTIYF
D: .
V: TRBV20-1
size: .
J: TRBJ1-3

DNA: TGTGCCAGCGGAAGGGTATCGACAGGGGATGGCTACACCTTC
CDR3: CASGRVSTGDGYTF
D: TRBD1
V: TRBV6-5
size: .
J: TRBJ1-2

DNA: TGTGCCAGCAGCTTTACAGGGTCGGTGAACACTGAAGCTTTCTTT
CDR3: CASSFTGSVNTEAFF
D: .
V: TRBV11-2
size: .
J: TRBJ1-1

DNA: TGTGCCAGCAGTGCTGGTAGCCAGCCCTACAATGAGCAGTTCTTC
CDR3: CASSAGSQPYNEQFF
D: .
V: TRBV2
size: .
J: TRBJ2-1

DNA: TGCGCCAGCAGCCAACTGAGCGACGCTAATGAAAAACTGTTTTTT
CDR3: CASSQLSDANEKLFF
D: .
V: TRBV4-1
size: .
J: TRBJ1-4

DNA: TGTGCCAGTAGTCCCGGGACAGGGGTCTACGAGCAGTACTTC
CDR3: CASSPGTGVYEQYF
D: TRBD1
V: TRBV19
size: .
J: TRBJ2-7

DNA: TGCGCCAGCAGCCAAGGAGTACGGGCTGAAGCTTTCTTT
CDR3: CASSQGVRAEAFF
D: .
V: TRBV4-1
size: .
J: TRBJ1-1

DNA: TGTGCCAGCAGCGTAGGTGGGACAGGAAGCGAAAAACTGTTTTTT
CDR3: CASSVGGTGSEKLFF
D: TRBD1
V: TRBV9
size: .
J: TRBJ1-4

DNA: TGCGCCAGCAGCGCCAGACTAGCCGGGGAGCTGTTTTTT
CDR3: CASSARLAGELFF
D: .
V: TRBV4-1
size: .
J: TRBJ2-2

DNA: TGCAGCGTTGGGGCGAACACTGAAGCTTTCTTT
CDR3: CSVGANTEAFF
D: .
V: TRBV29-1
size: .
J: TRBJ1-1

DNA: TGTGCCAGCAGTTCCGTACCCGCAGGGTACTCTGAAGCTTTCTTT
CDR3: CASSSVPAGYSEAFF
D: .
V: TRBV6-5
size: .
J: TRBJ1-1

DNA: TGTGCCAGCAGTTTAGGTACAGAGTATGCAACTAATGAAAAACTGTTTTTT
CDR3: CASSLGTEYATNEKLFF
D: .
V: TRBV28
size: .
J: TRBJ1-4

DNA: TGTGCCAGCAGCCAAGTAGGTGGCAGGGTCCGCGGGGGCAGTGAAGCTTTCTTT
CDR3: CASSQVGGRVRGGSEAFF
D: .
V: TRBV3-1/TRBV3-2
size: .
J: TRBJ1-1

DNA: TGTGCCAGCTCCACAGGGAATCAGCCCCAGCATTTT
CDR3: CASSTGNQPQHF
D: .
V: TRBV18
size: .
J: TRBJ1-5

DNA: TGCGCCAGCAGGACGGGCGGGATAGTCGACGAGCAGTACTTC
CDR3: CASRTGGIVDEQYF
D: .
V: TRBV4-3
size: .
J: TRBJ2-7

DNA: TGTGCCAGCAGTGATGCGGTGGGGGGGACATCCTACGAGCAGTACTTC
CDR3: CASSDAVGGTSYEQYF
D: .
V: TRBV6-1
size: .
J: TRBJ2-7

DNA: TGTGCCCGTGCTGCAGGGACTAACTATGGCTACACCTTC
CDR3: CARAAGTNYGYTF
D: .
V: TRBV11-3
size: .
J: TRBJ1-2